These T cell receptor beta chains were read from a single sample in a study of radiotherapy plus CTLA-4 blockade in lung cancer. The data were produced by immunoSEQ multiplex PCR, yet TCRdb's version contains in-frame clones alone and is incomplete. The table has about 84,000 clones, about two thirds seen once. Sequences were derived from peripheral blood, sampled from a patient treated with radiotherapy plus ipilimumab. All receptors derive from a human donor with non-small cell lung cancer that progressed on radiotherapy plus ipilimumab. CDR3s include the opening cysteine and the closing phenylalanine or tryptophan. A D gene is named only where the DNA matches it firmly. Some rows mark clone size as missing; the rest say once, few, many or name a class of expanded clone.

abundance	j_gene	v_gene	d_gene	CDR3aa	CDR3nt
.	TRBJ2-2	TRBV4-1	TRBD2	CASSLRHGLADTGELFF	TGCGCCAGCAGCCTCCGTCACGGGCTAGCGGACACCGGGGAGCTGTTTTTT
.	TRBJ2-3	TRBV5-1	.	CASSLGTTSTDTQYF	TGCGCCAGCAGCTTGGGGACCACTAGCACAGATACGCAGTATTTT
.	TRBJ2-3	TRBV7-3	TRBD2	CASSTRLAGGSTDTQYF	TGTGCCAGCAGCACCCGACTAGCGGGGGGCAGCACAGATACGCAGTATTTT
.	TRBJ2-2	TRBV10-1	.	CASSGGGTGELFF	TGCGCCAGCAGTGGAGGAGGCACCGGGGAGCTGTTTTTT
.	TRBJ1-4	TRBV5-1	TRBD1	CASSLVPGGEKLFF	TGCGCCAGCAGCTTGGTCCCAGGGGGCGAAAAACTGTTTTTT
.	TRBJ1-2	TRBV4-3	.	CASSQDYTYGYTF	TGCGCCAGCAGCCAAGATTATACCTATGGCTACACCTTC
few	TRBJ2-1	TRBV7-9	.	CASSLPMSGEQFF	TGTGCCAGCAGCTTACCCATGTCGGGAGAGCAGTTCTTC
.	TRBJ2-3	TRBV6-5	TRBD1	CASSPGQGDTQYF	TGTGCCAGCAGCCCCGGACAGGGGGATACGCAGTATTTT
once	TRBJ2-7	TRBV29-1	TRBD1	CSVTWTGKNYYEQYF	TGCAGCGTCACGTGGACAGGGAAAAACTACTACGAGCAGTACTTC
.	TRBJ2-7	TRBV7-3	.	CASSLMQGDEQYF	TGTGCCAGCAGCTTAATGCAGGGCGACGAGCAGTACTTC
.	TRBJ2-1	TRBV7-2	.	CASSLYGSHSYNEQFF	TGTGCCAGCAGCTTATACGGTTCCCACTCCTACAATGAGCAGTTCTTC
few	TRBJ2-7	TRBV6-1	.	CASSEAQGVQYEQYF	TGTGCCAGCAGTGAAGCACAGGGTGTGCAGTACGAGCAGTACTTC
.	TRBJ2-1	TRBV19	.	CATSWGSYNEQFF	TGTGCCACCTCGTGGGGTTCCTACAATGAGCAGTTCTTC
.	TRBJ1-6	TRBV6-1	TRBD1	CASSVGTGIYNSPLHF	TGTGCCAGCAGTGTCGGGACAGGGATCTATAATTCACCCCTCCACTTT
once	TRBJ1-1	TRBV14	.	CASSQDRGGPRTEAFF	TGTGCCAGCAGCCAAGATCGAGGGGGGCCGCGCACTGAAGCTTTCTTT
.	TRBJ1-1	TRBV10-3	.	CAISESFNTEAFF	TGTGCCATCAGTGAGAGCTTTAACACTGAAGCTTTCTTT
.	TRBJ1-2	TRBV10-3	TRBD1	CAIRRGTGQDGYTF	TGTGCCATCAGAAGGGGGACAGGGCAGGATGGCTACACCTTC
.	TRBJ2-3	TRBV25-1	TRBD2	CASSRRGGSDTQYF	TGTGCCAGCAGTCGACGGGGGGGATCAGATACGCAGTATTTT
.	TRBJ1-2	TRBV29-1	.	CSVVSVNYGYTF	TGCAGCGTTGTCTCCGTTAACTATGGCTACACCTTC
.	TRBJ1-4	TRBV18	.	CASSPPGEKLFF	TGTGCCAGCTCACCTCCAGGCGAAAAACTGTTTTTT
.	TRBJ2-2	TRBV5-4	TRBD1	CASSLDQGDGELFF	TGTGCCAGCAGCTTGGATCAGGGGGACGGGGAGCTGTTTTTT
.	TRBJ2-5	TRBV7-6	.	CASSGGHNARGETQYF	TGTGCCAGCAGCGGCGGCCACAATGCCCGGGGGGAGACCCAGTACTTC
.	TRBJ2-7	TRBV10-2	.	CASSVEGRGQYF	TGCGCCAGCAGTGTTGAGGGCAGGGGGCAGTACTTC
.	TRBJ2-3	TRBV2	TRBD1	CASRTGQAPTDTQYF	TGTGCCAGCAGGACGGGACAGGCGCCCACAGATACGCAGTATTTT
.	TRBJ2-5	TRBV4-3	.	CASSQDRGGQETQYF	TGCGCCAGCAGCCAAGATAGGGGTGGACAAGAGACCCAGTACTTC
.	TRBJ2-1	TRBV28	.	CASSVYGEQFF	TGTGCCAGCAGTGTTTACGGTGAGCAGTTCTTC
few	TRBJ2-2	TRBV28	TRBD1	CAVPGTVNTGELFF	TGTGCCGTCCCCGGGACAGTGAACACCGGGGAGCTGTTTTTT
.	TRBJ2-2	TRBV6-6	.	CASRKELNTGELFF	TGTGCCAGCAGGAAGGAACTGAACACCGGGGAGCTGTTTTTT
.	TRBJ2-6	TRBV2	.	CASSPDKSGANVLTF	TGTGCCAGCAGCCCCGACAAATCTGGGGCCAACGTCCTGACTTTC
.	TRBJ2-1	TRBV7-6	.	CASLLFPSSYNEQFF	TGTGCCAGCCTCCTCTTCCCGAGCTCCTACAATGAGCAGTTCTTC
.	TRBJ2-3	TRBV5-1	.	CASSLGGRETDTQYF	TGCGCCAGCAGCTTGGGCGGCCGGGAGACAGATACGCAGTATTTT
.	TRBJ2-7	TRBV6-6	TRBD2	CASRPGGYEQYF	TGTGCCAGCAGACCGGGGGGCTACGAGCAGTACTTC
.	TRBJ2-2	TRBV5-4	TRBD2	CASSFGLAGTTGELFF	TGTGCCAGCAGCTTTGGCCTAGCGGGAACCACCGGGGAGCTGTTTTTT
once	TRBJ1-2	TRBV27	.	CASSTTGPRGHYGYTF	TGTGCCAGCAGCACCACGGGACCGCGAGGGCACTATGGCTACACCTTC
.	TRBJ2-1	TRBV29-1	TRBD1	CSVEGGTGPIYNEQFF	TGCAGCGTTGAGGGGGGGACAGGGCCGATCTACAATGAGCAGTTCTTC
.	TRBJ1-1	TRBV10-1	.	CASSQRVVRNTEAFF	TGCGCCAGCAGCCAGCGGGTAGTCCGGAACACTGAAGCTTTCTTT
.	TRBJ2-3	TRBV9	.	CASSVVNSGGDTQYF	TGTGCCAGCAGCGTAGTTAATAGTGGGGGAGATACGCAGTATTTT
medium-sized	TRBJ2-7	TRBV18	.	CASSPGFYEQYF	TGTGCCAGCTCACCAGGGTTCTACGAGCAGTACTTC
.	TRBJ2-3	TRBV4-1	.	CASSQGFRDTDTQYF	TGCGCCAGCAGCCAAGGGTTCCGGGACACAGATACGCAGTATTTT
.	TRBJ2-3	TRBV2	.	CASSEAAQGGTDTQYF	TGTGCCAGCAGTGAAGCGGCACAGGGAGGCACAGATACGCAGTATTTT
once	TRBJ2-3	TRBV6-6	.	CASSFKLIAESDTQYF	TGTGCCAGCAGTTTTAAGCTAATCGCGGAGTCAGATACGCAGTATTTT
.	TRBJ2-7	TRBV4-1	TRBD1	CASSQGRQGQGIGYEQYF	TGCGCCAGCAGCCAAGGGAGACAGGGGCAGGGAATAGGTTACGAGCAGTACTTC
.	TRBJ2-7	TRBV6-1	TRBD2	CASSANGLAGGSYEQYF	TGTGCCAGCAGTGCTAACGGACTAGCGGGGGGCTCCTACGAGCAGTACTTC
.	TRBJ2-1	TRBV19	.	CASSQWQEQFF	TGTGCCAGTAGTCAGTGGCAGGAGCAGTTCTTC
.	TRBJ2-2	TRBV15	.	CATSRGGYTGELFF	TGTGCCACCAGCAGAGGGGGCTACACCGGGGAGCTGTTTTTT
.	TRBJ2-2	TRBV27	.	CASRDTNTGELFF	TGTGCCAGCAGAGACACTAACACCGGGGAGCTGTTTTTT
few	TRBJ1-1	TRBV10-3	.	CAISESIGEAFF	TGTGCCATCAGTGAGTCGATAGGTGAAGCTTTCTTT
.	TRBJ1-2	TRBV4-3	.	CASSHENGYGYTF	TGCGCCAGCAGCCACGAGAACGGCTATGGCTACACCTTC
.	TRBJ2-3	TRBV2	.	CASSERGFKTDTQYF	TGTGCCAGCAGTGAACGGGGGTTCAAGACAGATACGCAGTATTTT
once	TRBJ2-1	TRBV4-1	TRBD1	CASSPGQAYNEQFF	TGCGCCAGCAGCCCGGGACAGGCTTACAATGAGCAGTTCTTC
few	TRBJ2-6	TRBV27	.	CASSLSKGANVLTF	TGTGCCAGCAGTTTATCGAAGGGGGCCAACGTCCTGACTTTC
.	TRBJ1-2	TRBV27	.	CASSSGAGTNYGYTF	TGTGCCAGCAGTTCCGGGGCAGGGACTAACTATGGCTACACCTTC
.	TRBJ1-1	TRBV2	TRBD1	CASRVRTGGAGMNTEAFF	TGTGCCAGCAGGGTCCGGACAGGGGGCGCCGGTATGAACACTGAAGCTTTCTTT
.	TRBJ2-7	TRBV5-4	.	CASSLEDSASSYEQYF	TGTGCCAGCAGCTTAGAGGACAGCGCGAGCTCCTACGAGCAGTACTTC